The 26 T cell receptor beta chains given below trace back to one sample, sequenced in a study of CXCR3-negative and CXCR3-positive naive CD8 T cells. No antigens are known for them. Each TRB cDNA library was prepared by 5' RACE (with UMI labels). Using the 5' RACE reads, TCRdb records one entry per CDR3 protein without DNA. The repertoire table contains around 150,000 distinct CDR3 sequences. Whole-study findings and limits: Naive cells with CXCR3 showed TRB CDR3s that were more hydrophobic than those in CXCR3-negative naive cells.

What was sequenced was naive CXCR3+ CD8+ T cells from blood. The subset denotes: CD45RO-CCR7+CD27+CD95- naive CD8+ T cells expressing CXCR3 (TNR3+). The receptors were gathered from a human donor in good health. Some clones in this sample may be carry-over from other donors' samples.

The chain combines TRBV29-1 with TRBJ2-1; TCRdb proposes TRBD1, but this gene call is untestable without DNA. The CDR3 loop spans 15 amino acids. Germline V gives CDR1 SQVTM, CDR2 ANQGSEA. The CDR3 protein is CSVEDDQVQAYEQFF.

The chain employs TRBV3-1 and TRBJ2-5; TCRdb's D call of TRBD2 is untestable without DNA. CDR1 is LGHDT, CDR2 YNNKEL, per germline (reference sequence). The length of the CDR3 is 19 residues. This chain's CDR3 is CASSQDRTWGSPKGETQYF.

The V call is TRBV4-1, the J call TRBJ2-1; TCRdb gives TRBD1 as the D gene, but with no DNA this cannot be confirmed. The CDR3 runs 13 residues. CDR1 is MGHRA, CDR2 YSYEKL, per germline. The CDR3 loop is CASSAGRDNEQFF.

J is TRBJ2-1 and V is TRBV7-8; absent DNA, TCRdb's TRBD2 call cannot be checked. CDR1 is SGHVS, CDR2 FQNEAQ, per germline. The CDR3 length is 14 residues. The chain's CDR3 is CASSLGAGLDEQFF.

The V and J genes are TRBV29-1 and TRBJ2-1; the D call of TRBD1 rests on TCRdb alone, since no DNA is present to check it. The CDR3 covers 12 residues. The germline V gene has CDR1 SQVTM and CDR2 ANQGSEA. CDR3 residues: CSVEGESVEQFF.

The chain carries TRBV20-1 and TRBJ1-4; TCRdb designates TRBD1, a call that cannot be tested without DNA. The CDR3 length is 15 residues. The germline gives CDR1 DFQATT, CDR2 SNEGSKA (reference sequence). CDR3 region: CSALNLGQANEKLFF.

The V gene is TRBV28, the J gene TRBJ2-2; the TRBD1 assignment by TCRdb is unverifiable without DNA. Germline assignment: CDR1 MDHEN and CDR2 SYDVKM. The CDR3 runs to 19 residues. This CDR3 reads CASSSTDLFRLVPTGELFF.

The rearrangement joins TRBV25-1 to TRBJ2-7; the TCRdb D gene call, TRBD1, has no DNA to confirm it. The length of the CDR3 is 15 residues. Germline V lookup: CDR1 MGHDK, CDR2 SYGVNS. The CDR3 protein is CASSETAPRAYEQYF.

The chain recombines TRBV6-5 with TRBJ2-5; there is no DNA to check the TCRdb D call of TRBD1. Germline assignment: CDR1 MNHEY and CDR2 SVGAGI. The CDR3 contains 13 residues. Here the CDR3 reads CASSVDREETQYF.

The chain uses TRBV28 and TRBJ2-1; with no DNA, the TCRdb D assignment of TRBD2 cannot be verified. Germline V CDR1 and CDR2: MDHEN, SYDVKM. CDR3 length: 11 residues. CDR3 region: CARLRGLEQFF.

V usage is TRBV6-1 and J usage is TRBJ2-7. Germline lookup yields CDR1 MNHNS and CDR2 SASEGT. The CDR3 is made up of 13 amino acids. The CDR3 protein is CASSEDFPYEQYF.

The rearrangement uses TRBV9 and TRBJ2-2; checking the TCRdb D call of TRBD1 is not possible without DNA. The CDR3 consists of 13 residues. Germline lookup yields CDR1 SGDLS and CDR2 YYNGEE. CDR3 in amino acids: CASSPPQTGELFF.

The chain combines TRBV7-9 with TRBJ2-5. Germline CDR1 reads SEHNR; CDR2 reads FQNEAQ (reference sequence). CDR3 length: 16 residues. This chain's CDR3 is CASSLVYTEYQETQYF.

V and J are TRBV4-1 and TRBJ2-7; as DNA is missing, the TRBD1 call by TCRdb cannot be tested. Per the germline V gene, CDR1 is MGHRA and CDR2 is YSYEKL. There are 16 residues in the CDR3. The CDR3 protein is CASSQGVQDSSYEQYF.

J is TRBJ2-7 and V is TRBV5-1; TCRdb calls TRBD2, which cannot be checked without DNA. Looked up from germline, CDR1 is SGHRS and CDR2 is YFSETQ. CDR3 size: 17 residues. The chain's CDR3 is CASSFGLAGSPTYEQYF.

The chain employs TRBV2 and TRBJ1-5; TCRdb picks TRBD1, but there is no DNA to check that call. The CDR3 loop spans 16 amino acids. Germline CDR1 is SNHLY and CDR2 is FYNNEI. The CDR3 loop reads CASTLSRSVSNQPQHF. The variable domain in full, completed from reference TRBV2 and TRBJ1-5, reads EPEVTQTPSHQVTQMGQEVILRCVPISNHLYFYWYRQILGQKVEFLVSFYNNEISEKSEIFDDQFSVERPDGSNFTLKIRSTKLEDSAMYFCASTLSRSVSNQPQHFGDGTRLSIL.

Here the CDR3 reads CASSLWTGAVYEQYF. This chain connects TRBV5-1 to TRBJ2-7; the TRBD1 assignment by TCRdb is unverifiable without DNA. The CDR3 sequence is 15 residues long. Germline CDR1 is SGHRS and CDR2 is YFSETQ. The full variable domain, its missing parts supplied by reference TRBV5-1 and TRBJ2-7, is KAGVTQTPRYLIKTRGQQVTLSCSPISGHRSVSWYQQTPGQGLQFLFEYFSETQRNKGNFPGRFSGRQFSNSRSEMNVSTLELGDSALYLCASSLWTGAVYEQYFGPGTRLTVT.

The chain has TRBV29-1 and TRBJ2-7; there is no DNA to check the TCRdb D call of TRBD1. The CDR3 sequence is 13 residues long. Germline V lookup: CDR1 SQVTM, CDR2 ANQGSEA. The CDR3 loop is CSVEEDNLPEKYF.

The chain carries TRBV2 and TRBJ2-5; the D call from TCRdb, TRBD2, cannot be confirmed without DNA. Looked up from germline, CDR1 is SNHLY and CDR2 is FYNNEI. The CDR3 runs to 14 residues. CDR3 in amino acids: CASFRTGLQETQYF.

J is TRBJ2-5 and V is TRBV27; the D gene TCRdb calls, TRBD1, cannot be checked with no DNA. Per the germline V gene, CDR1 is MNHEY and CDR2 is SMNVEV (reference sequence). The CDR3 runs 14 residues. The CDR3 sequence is CASSADLGGETQYF.

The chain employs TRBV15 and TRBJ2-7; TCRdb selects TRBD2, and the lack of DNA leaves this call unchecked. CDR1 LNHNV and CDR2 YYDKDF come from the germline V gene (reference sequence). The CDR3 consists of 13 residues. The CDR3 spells CATSRGGNYEQYF.

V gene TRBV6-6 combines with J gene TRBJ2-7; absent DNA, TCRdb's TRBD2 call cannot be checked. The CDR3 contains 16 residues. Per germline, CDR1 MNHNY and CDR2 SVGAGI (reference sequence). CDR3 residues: CASSYSNQGPLYEQYF.

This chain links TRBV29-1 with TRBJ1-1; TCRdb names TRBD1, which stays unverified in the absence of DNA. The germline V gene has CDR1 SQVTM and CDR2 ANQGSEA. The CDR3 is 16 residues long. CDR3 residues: CSAGGGTGRPNTEAFF. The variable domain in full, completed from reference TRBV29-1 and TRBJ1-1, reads SAVISQKPSRDICQRGTSLTIQCQVDSQVTMMFWYRQQPGQSLTLIATANQGSEATYESGFVIDKFPISRPNLTFSTLTVSNMSPEDSSIYLCSAGGGTGRPNTEAFFGQGTRLTVV.

The chain's CDR3 is CASSWTSAPYNEQFF. The genes are TRBV13 and TRBJ2-1. There are 15 residues in the CDR3. Per germline, CDR1 PRHDT and CDR2 FYEKMQ (reference sequence). Variable domain in full (rest from reference TRBV13 and TRBJ2-1): AAGVIQSPRHLIKEKRETATLKCYPIPRHDTVYWYQQGPGQDPQFLISFYEKMQSDKGSIPDRFSAQQFSDYHSELNMSSLELGDSALYFCASSWTSAPYNEQFFGPGTRLTVL.

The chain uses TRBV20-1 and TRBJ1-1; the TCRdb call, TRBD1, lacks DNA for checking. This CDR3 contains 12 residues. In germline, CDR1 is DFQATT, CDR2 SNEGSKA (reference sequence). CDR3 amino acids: CSRGGWDTEAFF.

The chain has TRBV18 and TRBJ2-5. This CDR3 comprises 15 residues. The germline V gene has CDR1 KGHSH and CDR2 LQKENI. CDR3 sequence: CASSPPVRNRETQYF.